What follows are 6 T cell receptor beta chains derived from one specimen sequenced in a study of T cell changes during pregnancy in multiple sclerosis. Data came from immunoSEQ multiplex PCR; TCRdb stores just in-frame clones and leaves some out. The sample carries 40,000 to 45,000 clones, nearly 90% recorded once. The specimen was CD4+ T cells from peripheral blood mononuclear cells, collected in the first trimester of pregnancy. The source is a female donor with multiple sclerosis, enrolled in a pregnancy study.

The chain uses TRBV6-5 and TRBJ1-2, with D possibly TRBD1 on 5 matching bases. Trimming removed 0 bases at V and 3 bases at J, with 8 bases between. Germline values: CDR1 MNHEY, CDR2 SVGAGI. CDR3 length equals 14 residues. The chain's CDR3 is CASSYSGGDYGYTF. The DNA of the CDR3 is TGTGCCAGCAGTTACTCCGGGGGAGACTATGGCTACACCTTC.

The rearrangement uses TRBV10-3 and TRBJ1-2, with no clear D. The CDR3 is 12 amino acids. V shed 7 bases and J shed 7 bases, with 13 bases lying between them. Germline CDR1 ENHRY, CDR2 SYGVKD. The CDR3 coding sequence is TGTGCCATCAATCTGGACTCTGGTGGCTACACCTTC. Its protein is CAINLDSGGYTF.

The chain has TRBV4-1 and TRBJ2-5; a weak D match, TRBD2 (5 bases). Germline CDR1 and CDR2: MGHRA and YSYEKL. Trimming took off 0 bases at V and 6 bases at J, with 11 bases between the two ends. The CDR3 length is 14 residues. In DNA, the CDR3 is TGCGCCAGCAGCCAAGATGTCGGGGTACAGACCCAGTACTTC. The encoded protein is CASSQDVGVQTQYF.

The chain couples TRBV5-1 to TRBJ2-1, with 7 nucleotides matching TRBD2. After removal of 4 bases from V and 4 bases from J, the junction contained 17 bases not matched to a gene. The CDR3 runs to 18 residues. Looked up from germline, CDR1 is SGHRS and CDR2 is YFSETQ. CDR3 DNA: TGCGCCAGCAGCCCCAGACCGAGCGGGATCAATTCATACAATGAGCAGTTCTTC. Translated, it gives CASSPRPSGINSYNEQFF.

The rearrangement links TRBV30 to TRBJ2-2; 8 bases fit TRBD1. The J segment lost 6 bases and the V segment lost 1 base, leaving 7 bases of the junction unmatched. Germline V lookup: CDR1 GTSNPN, CDR2 SVGIG (reference sequence). The CDR3 is 15 residues long. The CDR3 nucleotides read TGTGCCTGGAGTGGAGTGGACAGGGAGGCCGGGGAGCTGTTTTTT. It specifies CAWSGVDREAGELFF.

The V call is TRBV25-1, the J call TRBJ2-5; TRBD1 aligns across 9 bases. Trimming removed 5 bases from V and 4 bases from J; junction bases left unmatched: 11. There are 16 residues in the CDR3. CDR1 and CDR2 from the germline V gene are MGHDK and SYGVNS. The CDR3 protein is CASSFPTGGFLETQYF. In DNA form, the CDR3 reads TGTGCCAGCAGTTTCCCGACAGGGGGTTTTTTAGAGACCCAGTACTTC.